The TCR beta chain described here comes from a study of neurological immune-mediated disorders. This clonotype was detected ten times or more. Its specificity is unknown. One junction end disagrees with the germline gene, perhaps due to a read error. Study results and limitations: In HTLV-1-associated myelopathy, TCR clonal expansion was greatest, whereas multiple sclerosis had the least, falling below healthy controls.

2 million unsorted PBMCs were stored in RNAlater at -80 °C before RNA extraction. TCRdb analysed the 5' RACE reads with MiXCR anew, one entry per CDR3 protein. The top ten hold 3.4% of the sample, which has about 62,000 distinct CDR3 sequences, under 5.5% seen once. Sequenced input: PBMCs. This receptor was identified in a woman aged 50 to 60 with multiple sclerosis.

The CDR3 loop reads CASSEDYSSYNEQFF. CDR3 bases: TGCGCCAGCAGCGAAGACTACTCCTCCTACAATGAGCAGTTCTTC. The V and J genes are TRBV4-3 and TRBJ2-1, with D tentatively TRBD2 (5 bases). Germline V gives CDR1 LGHNA, CDR2 YSLEER. The CDR3 has 15 residues.